The clone carrying this TCR beta chain showed up many times. This entry is derived from a study of cytomegalovirus exposure and HLA in healthy donors. Trimming removed 7 bases at V and 5 bases at J, with 11 bases between. Per germline, CDR1 DFQATT and CDR2 SNEGSKA (reference sequence). CDR3 length equals 11 residues. Sequencing used immunoSEQ multiplex PCR; TCRdb keeps in-frame clones, though not all of them. This sample yields about 250,000 clones, of which more than 85% are seen a single time; 12% belongs to the top ten. The sequenced sample consisted of PBMCs. The chain links TRBV20-1 to TRBJ1-2, with D maybe TRBD1 (6 bases). The sequence came from a man between 18 and 29 years old in good health and CMV-seropositive. CDR3 coding DNA: TGCAGTGGCAGGGGTTGGTATGGCTACACCTTC. Translation gives CSGRGWYGYTF.